This TCR beta chain was identified in a study of blood T cell repertoires in COVID-19. Using immunoSEQ multiplex PCR, the repertoire was profiled, and TCRdb retains in-frame clones only, with some absent. This sample has about 22,000 clones, with 80% to 90% found just once. The germline CDR1 and CDR2 sequences are SNHLY and FYNNEI. The CDR3 covers 15 residues. V dropped 1 base and J dropped 5 bases, with 14 bases sitting between them. The chain recombines TRBV2 with TRBJ2-5, with D possibly matching TRBD2 (5 bases). The sequence was collected from a human donor with active COVID-19. The donor label of this sample is uncertain. Sequencing was performed on peripheral blood. The CDR3 reads CASSEGPLAGETQYF. The CDR3 bases are TGTGCCAGCAGTGAAGGCCCGCTAGCTGGGGAGACCCAGTACTTC.